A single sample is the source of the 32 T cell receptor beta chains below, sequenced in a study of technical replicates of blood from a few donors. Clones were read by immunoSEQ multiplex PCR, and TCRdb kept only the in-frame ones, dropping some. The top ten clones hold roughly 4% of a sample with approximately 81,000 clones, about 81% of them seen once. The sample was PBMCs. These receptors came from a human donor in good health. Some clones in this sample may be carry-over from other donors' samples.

The CDR3 loop is CASSSNLENYGYTF. DNA of the CDR3: TGTGCCAGCAGTTCGAACCTTGAGAACTATGGCTACACCTTC. This sequence joins TRBV28 and TRBJ1-2; D is unclear. There are 14 residues in the CDR3. Trimming took off 4 bases at V and 2 bases at J, with 11 bases between the two ends. Germline-derived CDR1 and CDR2 are MDHEN and SYDVKM.

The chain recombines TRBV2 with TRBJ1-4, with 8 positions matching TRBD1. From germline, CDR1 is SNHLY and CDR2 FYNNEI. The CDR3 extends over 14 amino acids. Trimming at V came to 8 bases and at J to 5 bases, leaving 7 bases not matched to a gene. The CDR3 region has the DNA TGTGCCAGCCGGGGGGACAGGAGCAATGAAAAACTGTTTTTT. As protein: CASRGDRSNEKLFF.

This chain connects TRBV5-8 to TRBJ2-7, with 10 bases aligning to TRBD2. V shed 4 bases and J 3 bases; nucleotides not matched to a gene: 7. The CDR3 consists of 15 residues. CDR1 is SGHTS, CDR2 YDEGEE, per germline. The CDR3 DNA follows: TGTGCCAGCAGCCCCTCTAAGCGGGAGGGCTACGAGCAGTACTTC. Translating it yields CASSPSKREGYEQYF. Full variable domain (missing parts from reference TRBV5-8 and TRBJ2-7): EAGVTQSPTHLIKTRGQQATLRCSPISGHTSVYWYQQALGLGLQFLLWYDEGEERNRGNFPPRFSGRQFPNYSSELNVNALELEDSALYLCASSPSKREGYEQYFGPGTRLTVT.

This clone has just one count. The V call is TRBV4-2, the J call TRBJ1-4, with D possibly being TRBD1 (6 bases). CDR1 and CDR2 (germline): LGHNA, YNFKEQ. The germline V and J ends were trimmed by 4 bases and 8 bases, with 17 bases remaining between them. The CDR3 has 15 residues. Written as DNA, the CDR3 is TGTGCCAGCAGCCTCGAAACAGGGAAGAACGAAAAACTGTTTTTT. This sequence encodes CASSLETGKNEKLFF.

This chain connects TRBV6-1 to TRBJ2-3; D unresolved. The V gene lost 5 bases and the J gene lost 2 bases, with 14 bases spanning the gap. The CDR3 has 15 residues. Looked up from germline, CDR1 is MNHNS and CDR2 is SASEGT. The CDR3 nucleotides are TGTGCCAGCAGTCTCCCACAACAGCCCACAGATACGCAGTATTTT. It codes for CASSLPQQPTDTQYF.

The CDR3: CASDYMKPGGYTF. For the CDR3, the DNA is TGCGCCAGCGACTACATGAAACCCGGAGGCTACACCTTC. The chain uses TRBV10-1 and TRBJ1-2; no definite D call. CDR3 length: 13 amino acids. Germline V gene sequence: CDR1 WNHNN, CDR2 SYGVQD (reference sequence). The V and J ends lost 8 bases and 8 bases respectively, with 18 bases between them.

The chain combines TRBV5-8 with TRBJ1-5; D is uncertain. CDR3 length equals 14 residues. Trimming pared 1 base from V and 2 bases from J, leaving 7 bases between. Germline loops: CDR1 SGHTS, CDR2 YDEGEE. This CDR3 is CASSLLRGNQPQHF. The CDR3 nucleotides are TGTGCCAGCAGCTTGCTGAGGGGCAATCAGCCCCAGCATTTT.

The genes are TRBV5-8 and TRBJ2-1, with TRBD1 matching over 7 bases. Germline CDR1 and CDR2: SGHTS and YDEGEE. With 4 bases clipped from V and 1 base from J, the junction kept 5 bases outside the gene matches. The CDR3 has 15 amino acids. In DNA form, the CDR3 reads TGTGCCAGCAGCCCAACAGGGGCTTCCTACAATGAGCAGTTCTTC. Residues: CASSPTGASYNEQFF. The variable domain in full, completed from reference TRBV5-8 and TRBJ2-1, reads EAGVTQSPTHLIKTRGQQATLRCSPISGHTSVYWYQQALGLGLQFLLWYDEGEERNRGNFPPRFSGRQFPNYSSELNVNALELEDSALYLCASSPTGASYNEQFFGPGTRLTVL.

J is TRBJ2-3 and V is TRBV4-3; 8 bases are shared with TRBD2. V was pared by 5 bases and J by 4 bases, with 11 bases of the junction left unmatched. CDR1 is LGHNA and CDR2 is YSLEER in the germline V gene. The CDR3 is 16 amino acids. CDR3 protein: CASSKIGTSSADTQYF. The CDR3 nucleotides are TGCGCCAGCAGCAAGATTGGGACTAGTTCTGCAGATACGCAGTATTTT.

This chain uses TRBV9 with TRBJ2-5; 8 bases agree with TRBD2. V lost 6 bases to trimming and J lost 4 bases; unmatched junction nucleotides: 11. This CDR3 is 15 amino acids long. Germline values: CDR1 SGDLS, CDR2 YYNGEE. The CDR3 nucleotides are TGTGCCAGCACCCACGGACGGGGGGGGTTAGAGACCCAGTACTTC. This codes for CASTHGRGGLETQYF.

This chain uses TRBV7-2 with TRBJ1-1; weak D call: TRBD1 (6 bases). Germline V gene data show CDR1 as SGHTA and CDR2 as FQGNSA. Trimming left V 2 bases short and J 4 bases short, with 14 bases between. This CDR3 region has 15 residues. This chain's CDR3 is CASSLWGTGPTEAFF. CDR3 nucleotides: TGTGCCAGCAGCTTATGGGGCACAGGGCCCACTGAAGCTTTCTTT.

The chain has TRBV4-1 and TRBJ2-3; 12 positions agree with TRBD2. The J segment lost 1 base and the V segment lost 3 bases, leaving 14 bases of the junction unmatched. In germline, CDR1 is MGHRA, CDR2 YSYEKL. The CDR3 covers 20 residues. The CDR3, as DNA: TGCGCCAGCAGCCATGCGTATGGGCTAGCGGGAGGGCCGGGCACAGATACGCAGTATTTT. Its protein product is CASSHAYGLAGGPGTDTQYF.

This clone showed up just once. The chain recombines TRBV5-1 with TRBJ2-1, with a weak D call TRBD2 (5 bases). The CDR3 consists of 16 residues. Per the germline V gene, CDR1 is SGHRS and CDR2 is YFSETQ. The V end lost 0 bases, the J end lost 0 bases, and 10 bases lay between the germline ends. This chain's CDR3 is CASSLGVGSSYNEQFF. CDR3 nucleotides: TGCGCCAGCAGCTTGGGGGTGGGGAGCTCCTACAATGAGCAGTTCTTC.

The CDR3 nucleotides read TGTGCCAGCAGCGTTACCCCAGGGGCTTACAATGAGCAGTTCTTC. Translating gives CASSVTPGAYNEQFF. V gene TRBV9 combines with J gene TRBJ2-1; maybe TRBD1 (6 bases). This CDR3 contains 15 residues. The germline V and J ends were trimmed by 2 bases and 4 bases, with 13 bases remaining between them. The germline CDR1 and CDR2 sequences are SGDLS and YYNGEE. Using reference TRBV9 and TRBJ2-1 for the parts outside the CDR3, the full variable domain is DSGVTQTPKHLITATGQRVTLRCSPRSGDLSVYWYQQSLDQGLQFLIQYYNGEERAKGNILERFSAQQFPDLHSELNLSSLELGDSALYFCASSVTPGAYNEQFFGPGTRLTVL.

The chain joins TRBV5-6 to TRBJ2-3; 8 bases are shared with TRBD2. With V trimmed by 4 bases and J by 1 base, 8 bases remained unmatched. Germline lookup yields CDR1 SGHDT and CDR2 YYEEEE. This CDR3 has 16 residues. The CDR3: CASSPSVREGTDTQYF. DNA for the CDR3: TGTGCCAGCAGCCCCTCGGTGCGGGAGGGCACAGATACGCAGTATTTT.

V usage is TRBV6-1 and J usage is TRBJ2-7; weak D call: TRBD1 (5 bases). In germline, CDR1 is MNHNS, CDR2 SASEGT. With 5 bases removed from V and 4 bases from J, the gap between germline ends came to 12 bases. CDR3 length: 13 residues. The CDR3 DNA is TGTGCCAGCAGTTCCAGGGCCTGGTACGAGCAGTACTTC. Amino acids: CASSSRAWYEQYF.

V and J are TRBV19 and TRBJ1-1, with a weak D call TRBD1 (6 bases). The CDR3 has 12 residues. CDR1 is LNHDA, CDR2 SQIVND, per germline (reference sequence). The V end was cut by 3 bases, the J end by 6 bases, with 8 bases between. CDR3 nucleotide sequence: TGTGCCAGTAGTATTACAGGGCCTGAAGCTTTCTTT. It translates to CASSITGPEAFF.

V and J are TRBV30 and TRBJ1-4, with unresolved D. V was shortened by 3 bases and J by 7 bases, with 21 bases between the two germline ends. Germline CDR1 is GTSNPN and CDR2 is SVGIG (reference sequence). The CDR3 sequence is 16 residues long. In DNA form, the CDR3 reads TGTGCCTGGAGCCCTGATCGGGTCCCCGAATTTGAAAAACTGTTTTTT. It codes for CAWSPDRVPEFEKLFF.

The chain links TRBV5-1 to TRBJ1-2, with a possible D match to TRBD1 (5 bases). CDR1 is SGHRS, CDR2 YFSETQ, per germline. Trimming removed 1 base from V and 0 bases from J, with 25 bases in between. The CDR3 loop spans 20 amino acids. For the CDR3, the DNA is TGCGCCAGCAGCTTGCTCGGGGACTTCGGGGCAGGGAGAACTAACTATGGCTACACCTTC. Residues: CASSLLGDFGAGRTNYGYTF. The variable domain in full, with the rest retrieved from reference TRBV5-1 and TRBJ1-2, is KAGVTQTPRYLIKTRGQQVTLSCSPISGHRSVSWYQQTPGQGLQFLFEYFSETQRNKGNFPGRFSGRQFSNSRSEMNVSTLELGDSALYLCASSLLGDFGAGRTNYGYTFGSGTRLTVV.

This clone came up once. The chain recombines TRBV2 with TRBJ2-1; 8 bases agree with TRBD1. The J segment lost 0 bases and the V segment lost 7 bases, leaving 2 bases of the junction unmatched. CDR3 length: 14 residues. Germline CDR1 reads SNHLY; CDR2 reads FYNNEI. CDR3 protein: CASTGGPSYNEQFF. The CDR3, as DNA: TGTGCCAGCACAGGGGGCCCCTCCTACAATGAGCAGTTCTTC. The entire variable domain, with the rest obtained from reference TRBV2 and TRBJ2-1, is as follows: EPEVTQTPSHQVTQMGQEVILRCVPISNHLYFYWYRQILGQKVEFLVSFYNNEISEKSEIFDDQFSVERPDGSNFTLKIRSTKLEDSAMYFCASTGGPSYNEQFFGPGTRLTVL.

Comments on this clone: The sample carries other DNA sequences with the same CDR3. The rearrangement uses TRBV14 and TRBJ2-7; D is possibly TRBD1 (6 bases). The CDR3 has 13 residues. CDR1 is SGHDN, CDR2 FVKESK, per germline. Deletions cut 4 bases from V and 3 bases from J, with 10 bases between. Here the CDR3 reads CASSPLQGYEQYF. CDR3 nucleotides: TGTGCCAGCAGCCCACTACAGGGCTACGAGCAGTACTTC.

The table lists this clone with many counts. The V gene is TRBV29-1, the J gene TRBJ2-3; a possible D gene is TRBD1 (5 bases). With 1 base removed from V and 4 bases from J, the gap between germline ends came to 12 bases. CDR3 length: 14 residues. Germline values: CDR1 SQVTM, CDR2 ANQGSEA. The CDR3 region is CSVEGRATADTQYF. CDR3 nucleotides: TGCAGCGTTGAAGGCAGGGCTACGGCAGATACGCAGTATTTT.

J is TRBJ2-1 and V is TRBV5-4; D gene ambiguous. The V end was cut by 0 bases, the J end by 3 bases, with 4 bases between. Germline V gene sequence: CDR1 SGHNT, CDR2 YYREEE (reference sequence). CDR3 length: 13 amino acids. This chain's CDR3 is CASSLGHYNEQFF. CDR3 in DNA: TGTGCCAGCAGCTTGGGACACTACAATGAGCAGTTCTTC. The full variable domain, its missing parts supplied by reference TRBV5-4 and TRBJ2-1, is ETGVTQSPTHLIKTRGQQVTLRCSSQSGHNTVSWYQQALGQGPQFIFQYYREEENGRGNFPPRFSGLQFPNYSSELNVNALELDDSALYLCASSLGHYNEQFFGPGTRLTVL.

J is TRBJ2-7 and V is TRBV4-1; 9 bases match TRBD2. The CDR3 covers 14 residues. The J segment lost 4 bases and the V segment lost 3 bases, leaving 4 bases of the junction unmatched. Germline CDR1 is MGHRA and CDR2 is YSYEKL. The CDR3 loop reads CASSQISGSYEQYF. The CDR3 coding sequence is TGCGCCAGCAGCCAGATTAGCGGGAGTTACGAGCAGTACTTC.

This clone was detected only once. In DNA, the CDR3 is TGCGCCAGCCGGCAGGTTTCCGGTTTTAATTCACCCCTCCACTTT. Protein product: CASRQVSGFNSPLHF. This sequence joins TRBV5-1 and TRBJ1-6; the D is unclear. There are 15 residues in the CDR3. The germline V gene has CDR1 SGHRS and CDR2 YFSETQ. V was clipped by 7 bases and J by 6 bases, with 17 bases between them. The full variable domain, with the rest looked up from reference TRBV5-1 and TRBJ1-6, is KAGVTQTPRYLIKTRGQQVTLSCSPISGHRSVSWYQQTPGQGLQFLFEYFSETQRNKGNFPGRFSGRQFSNSRSEMNVSTLELGDSALYLCASRQVSGFNSPLHFGNGTRLTVT.

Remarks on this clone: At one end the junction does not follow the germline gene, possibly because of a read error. CDR3 loop: CAGSPGRENNEQFF. DNA of the CDR3: TGCGCCGGCAGCCCCGGGAGGGAAAACAATGAGCAGTTCTTC. The J gene is TRBJ2-1, the V gene TRBV4-1; 8 positions agree with TRBD2. Germline CDR1 reads MGHRA; CDR2 reads YSYEKL. CDR3 size: 14 residues.

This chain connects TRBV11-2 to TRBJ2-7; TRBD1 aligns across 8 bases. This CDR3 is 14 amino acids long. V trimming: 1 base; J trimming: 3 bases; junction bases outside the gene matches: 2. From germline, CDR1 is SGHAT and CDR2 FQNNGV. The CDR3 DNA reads TGTGCCAGCAGCTTAGGGACAGGGAACTACGAGCAGTACTTC. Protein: CASSLGTGNYEQYF.

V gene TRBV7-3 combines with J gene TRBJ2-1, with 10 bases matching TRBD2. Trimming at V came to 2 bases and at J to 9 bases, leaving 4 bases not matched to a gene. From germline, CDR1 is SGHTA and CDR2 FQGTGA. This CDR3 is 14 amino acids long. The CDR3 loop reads CASSLGSGRPEQFF. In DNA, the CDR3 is TGTGCCAGCAGCTTAGGTAGCGGGAGGCCTGAGCAGTTCTTC.

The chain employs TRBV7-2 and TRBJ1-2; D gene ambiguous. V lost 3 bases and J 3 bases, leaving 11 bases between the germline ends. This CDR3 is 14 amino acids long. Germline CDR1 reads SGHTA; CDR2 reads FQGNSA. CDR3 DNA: TGTGCCAGCAGCTTGAGGACGGACTACTATGGCTACACCTTC. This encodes CASSLRTDYYGYTF.

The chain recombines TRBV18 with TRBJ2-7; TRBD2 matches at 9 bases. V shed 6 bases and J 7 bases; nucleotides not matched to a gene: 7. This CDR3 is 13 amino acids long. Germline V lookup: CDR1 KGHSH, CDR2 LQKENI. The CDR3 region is CASSAGGAREQYF. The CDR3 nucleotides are TGTGCCAGCTCCGCGGGAGGGGCCCGGGAGCAGTACTTC.

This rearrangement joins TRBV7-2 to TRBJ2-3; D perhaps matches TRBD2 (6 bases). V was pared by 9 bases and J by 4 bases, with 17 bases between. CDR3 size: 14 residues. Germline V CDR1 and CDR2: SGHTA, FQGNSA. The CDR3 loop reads CASSMDYTADTQYF. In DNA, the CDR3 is TGTGCCAGTTCAATGGACTATACGGCAGATACGCAGTATTTT.

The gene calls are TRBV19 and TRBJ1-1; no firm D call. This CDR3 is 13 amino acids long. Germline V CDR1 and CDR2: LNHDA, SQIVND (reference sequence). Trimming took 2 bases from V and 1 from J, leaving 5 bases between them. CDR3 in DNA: TGTGCCAGTAGTATATCGGGGAACACTGAAGCTTTCTTT. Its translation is CASSISGNTEAFF. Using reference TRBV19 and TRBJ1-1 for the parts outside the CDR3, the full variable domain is DGGITQSPKYLFRKEGQNVTLSCEQNLNHDAMYWYRQDPGQGLRLIYYSQIVNDFQKGDIAEGYSVSREKKESFPLTVTSAQKNPTAFYLCASSISGNTEAFFGQGTRLTVV.